The T cell receptor beta chain under discussion was sequenced for a study of blood T cell repertoires in COVID-19 (dated by TCRdb to 2020 to 2021). Background for the entire study: The collaborator samples originated in the United States, Italy and Spain and spanned the acute and convalescent phases of COVID-19. The prospective study material was composed of cDNA or gDNA derived from T cells, B-cell-depleted T cells, or PBMCs. The dataset comprised deeply sampled blood TCRbeta repertoires from subjects exposed to, actively infected with, or recovered from COVID-19. A freely available public database, intended as a resource for researchers studying the immune response to SARS-CoV-2, is where the repertoires were released. Samples were obtained from the ongoing ImmuneRACE study (first 160 participants) and from over 1,000 subjects provided by 6 global collaborators. The sample metadata nearly always contained a de-identified subject ID, COVID-19 status, age in years and sex. Where available, HLA class I and class II types were obtained from metadata supplied by the sample provider rather than from assay-based typing. Overall results and qualifications from the work: How much clinical and demographic metadata was included differed by source and by participant, and the metadata was provided uncurated.

As regards this clone: Its recognized antigen is unknown. No base quality values were provided; no much bigger clone lies one nucleotide off.

The germline V gene specifies SGHAT as CDR1 and FQNNGV as CDR2. V lost 3 bases and J lost 2 bases; the stretch between them is 7 bases long. The CDR3 runs 13 residues from the cysteine to the phenylalanine. Just the 39-base CDR3 DNA is kept, in frame starting at base 1. TCRbeta CDR3 regions were amplified from genomic DNA by means of the immunoSEQ Assay, a bias-controlled multiplex PCR. The study's processing was this. The number of nucleated cells in each sample was estimated from the amplification of reference gene primers within the assay. To quantify the absolute abundance of each unique TCRbeta CDR3 rearrangement, sequence reads were collapsed and filtered. For each sample, productive Simpson clonality was calculated by taking the square root of Simpson's diversity index across productive rearrangements. Not all clones reach the TCRdb copy of this immuneACCESS table, which keeps in-frame sequences only. Checked studies attribute under half of the gap to unresolved V genes and leave the rest unexplained. That table gives V, J and clone size, and the DNA gave D and trimming. The sample has around 220,000 clones on record, 70% to 90% of them singletons. Around 9.6% of the sample is taken by the ten largest.

One collaborating source in Seattle enrolled patients while the patients were actively infected and followed the patients over time throughout the course of disease. Each collaborating institution followed its own protocols to collect whole blood in K2EDTA tubes. Collaborator samples were shipped for TCRbeta analysis as frozen whole blood, isolated PBMCs, or DNA extracted from either sample type. Rearrangement joined TRBV11-2 to TRBJ1-1, with a tentative D gene TRBD1 over 5 matching bases. The clonotype was recovered from a woman aged 45-65 years with COVID-19, enrolled during active disease. Specimen: peripheral blood. CDR3 region: CASSLDTNTEAFF. DNA sequence: TGTGCCAGCAGCTTGGACACAAACACTGAAGCTTTCTTT.